These 7 T cell receptor beta chains were all obtained from the same sample, sequenced in a study of T-cell memory formation after mild COVID-19. Via MiXCR, TCRdb re-called the 5' RACE reads, giving one row per CDR3 protein. The table has fewer than 350,000 distinct CDR3 sequences, roughly an eighth seen once. Source material: PBMCs or a T cell subset sorted from them (not recorded which). The receptors were sampled from a man younger than 30 who had mild COVID-19 (a few samples of this study predate the infection). Cell type and time point are not known.

Of note for this clonotype: Mismatch with germline at one junction end may stem from a read error. This chain connects TRBV28 to TRBJ1-2; 7 bases map to TRBD1. The CDR3 is 12 amino acids. The V gene's germline CDR1 is MDHEN and CDR2 SYDVKM. The CDR3 sequence: CTSDRANYGYTF. In DNA form, the CDR3 reads TGTACCAGCGACAGGGCTAACTATGGCTACACCTTC.

This clonotype was counted ten times or more. The chain uses TRBV28 and TRBJ1-1, with D possibly TRBD1 on 5 matching bases. The CDR3 covers 11 residues. The V end was cut by 5 bases, the J end by 9 bases, with 10 bases between. CDR1 is MDHEN, CDR2 SYDVKM, per germline. Here the CDR3 DNA reads TGTGCCAGCAGTAACGCAGGGAAAGCTTTCTTT. Its translation: CASSNAGKAFF.

The chain recombines TRBV11-2 with TRBJ2-3; 11 positions agree with TRBD2. Trimming cost V 6 bases and J 8 bases; bases outside gene matches: 10. The CDR3 spans 15 residues. Germline loops: CDR1 SGHAT, CDR2 FQNNGV. This CDR3 is CASRPLAGEGGTQYF. CDR3 nucleotides: TGTGCCAGCAGGCCACTAGCGGGGGAGGGCGGTACGCAGTATTTT.

CDR3 nucleotide sequence: TGCAGTGCTAGAGAAGGACAGCAAAAAGAGACCCAGTACTTC. Translation: CSAREGQQKETQYF. The rearrangement joins TRBV20-1 to TRBJ2-5; tentative D call: TRBD1 (6 bases). The germline V gene encodes CDR1 DFQATT and CDR2 SNEGSKA (reference sequence). There are 14 residues in the CDR3. Trimming stripped 0 bases from V and 3 bases from J, with 11 bases between.

This clonotype came up a few times. The J gene is TRBJ2-4, the V gene TRBV7-2; 9 bases fit TRBD2. The CDR3 is 15 amino acids. The germline CDR1 and CDR2 sequences are SGHTA and FQGNSA. The V segment lost 2 bases and the J segment 6 bases; nucleotides outside the gene matches: 5. The CDR3 here is CASSLSAGGRNIQYF. CDR3 in DNA: TGTGCCAGCAGCTTATCCGCGGGGGGGCGAAACATTCAGTACTTC.

This clonotype has a count of ten or more. The chain is built from TRBV6-5 and TRBJ2-7; D may be TRBD2 (7 bases). The CDR3 contains 14 residues. Germline CDR1 is MNHEY and CDR2 is SVGAGI. Trimming stripped 4 bases from V and 0 bases from J, with 10 bases between. In DNA, the CDR3 is TGTGCCAGCAGTTGGGCGGGGGCCTCCTACGAGCAGTACTTC. It translates to CASSWAGASYEQYF.

This rearrangement joins TRBV12-3 or TRBV12-4 to TRBJ1-5; D gene uncertain. The CDR3 is 13 amino acids. The V and J ends lost 3 bases and 2 bases respectively, with 5 bases between them. This CDR3 reads CASSFYRNQPQHF. CDR3 DNA: TGTGCCAGCAGTTTCTACCGCAATCAGCCCCAGCATTTT.